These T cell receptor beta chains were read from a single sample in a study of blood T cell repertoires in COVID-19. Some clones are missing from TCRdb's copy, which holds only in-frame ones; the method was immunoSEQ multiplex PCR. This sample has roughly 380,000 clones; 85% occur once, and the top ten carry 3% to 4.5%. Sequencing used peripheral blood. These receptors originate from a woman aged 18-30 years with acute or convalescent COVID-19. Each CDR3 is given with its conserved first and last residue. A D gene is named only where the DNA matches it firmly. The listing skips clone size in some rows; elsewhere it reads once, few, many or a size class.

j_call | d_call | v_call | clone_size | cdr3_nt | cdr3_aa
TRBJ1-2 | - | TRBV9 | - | TGTGCCAGCAGCGCATCCGCGGGGGGCTATGGCTACACCTTC | CASSASAGGYGYTF
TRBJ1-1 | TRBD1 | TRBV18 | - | TGTGCCAGCGCCATCCAGGGGGGGAACACTGAAGCTTTCTTT | CASAIQGGNTEAFF
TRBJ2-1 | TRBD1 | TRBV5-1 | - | TGCGCCAGCAGCTTGGGTCAGGGGGCCTACAATGAGCAGTTCTTC | CASSLGQGAYNEQFF
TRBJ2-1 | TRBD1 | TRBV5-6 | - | TGTGCCAGCAGCCGAAAGACAGGGAGCTCCTACAATGAGCAGTTCTTC | CASSRKTGSSYNEQFF
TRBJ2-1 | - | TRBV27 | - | TGTGCCAGCAGTCCACAACGTCGGGGGAATAACAATGAGCAGTTCTTC | CASSPQRRGNNNEQFF
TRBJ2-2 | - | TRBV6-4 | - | TGTGCCAGCAGTGACGGAGGAGAGAACACCGGGGAGCTGTTTTTT | CASSDGGENTGELFF
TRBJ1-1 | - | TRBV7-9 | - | TGTGCCGCACGGGACACGGCCGAAGGAGGAGCTTTCTTT | CAARDTAEGGAFF
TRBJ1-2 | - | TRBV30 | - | TGTGCCGGGCATTTTAACTATGGCTACACCTTC | CAGHFNYGYTF
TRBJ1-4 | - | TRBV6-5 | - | TGTGCCAGCAGTTACTCGATGAGGGGGACTAATGAAAAACTGTTTTTT | CASSYSMRGTNEKLFF
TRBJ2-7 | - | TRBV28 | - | TGTGCCAGCAGAGTCGGGGGGCAACCCTACGAGCAGTACTTC | CASRVGGQPYEQYF
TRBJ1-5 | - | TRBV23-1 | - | TGCGCCAGCAGCCCCGGGACACCGCCCAATCAGCCCCAGCATTTT | CASSPGTPPNQPQHF
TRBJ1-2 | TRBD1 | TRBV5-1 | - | TGCGCCAGCAGCTTGACAGGGGGAAGCTACACCTTC | CASSLTGGSYTF
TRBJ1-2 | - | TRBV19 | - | TGTGCCAGTAGTATCCGAAGCGGAGGCTACACCTTC | CASSIRSGGYTF
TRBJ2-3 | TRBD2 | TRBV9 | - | TGTGCCAGCAGTGACCTTTCGAGCGGGAGTTCAGATACGCAGTATTTT | CASSDLSSGSSDTQYF
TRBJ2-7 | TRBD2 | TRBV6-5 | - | TGTGCCAGCAGGGGACTAGCGGGGAGATTTGACGAGCAGTACTTC | CASRGLAGRFDEQYF
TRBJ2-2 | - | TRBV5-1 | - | TGCGCCAGCAGCCAAACCCCTAGGGAGCTGTTTTTT | CASSQTPRELFF
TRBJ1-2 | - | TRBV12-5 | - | TGTGCTAGTGGGGGCGAGAACTATGGCTACACCTTC | CASGGENYGYTF
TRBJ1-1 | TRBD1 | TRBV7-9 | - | TGTGCCAGCAGCCGCCGGGACAGGGGAGGTTGGGACACTGAAGCTTTCTTT | CASSRRDRGGWDTEAFF
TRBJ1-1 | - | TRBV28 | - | TGTGCCAGCAGTCAAAGGGGGACTGAAGCTTTCTTT | CASSQRGTEAFF
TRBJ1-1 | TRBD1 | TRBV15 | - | TGTGCCACCAGCAGGGGACAGGGGATGGGGAACACTGAAGCTTTCTTT | CATSRGQGMGNTEAFF
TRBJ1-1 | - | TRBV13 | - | TGTGCCAGCAGCTCCAGAGGGGGTAATGAAGCTTTCTTT | CASSSRGGNEAFF
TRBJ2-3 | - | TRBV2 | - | TGTGCCAGCAGTGGAAGAGTCACAGATACGCAGTATTTT | CASSGRVTDTQYF
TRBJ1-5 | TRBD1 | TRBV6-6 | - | TGTGCCAGCACCCAGGGGGTAAATCAGCCCCAGCATTTT | CASTQGVNQPQHF
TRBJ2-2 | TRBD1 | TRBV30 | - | TGTGCCTGGAGTGGGACAGGGGGAGTTACCGGGGAGCTGTTTTTT | CAWSGTGGVTGELFF
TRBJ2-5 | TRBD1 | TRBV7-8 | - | TGTGCCAGCAGCTTTGGACAGGCTCAAGAGACCCAGTACTTC | CASSFGQAQETQYF
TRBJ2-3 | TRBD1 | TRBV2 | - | TGTGCCGGGACAGGGGCGCAGTATTTT | CAGTGAQYF
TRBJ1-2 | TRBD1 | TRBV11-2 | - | TGTGCCAGCAGCTTAGGGCAGGGGGTGGTCCATGGCTACACCTTC | CASSLGQGVVHGYTF
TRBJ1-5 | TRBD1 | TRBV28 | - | TGTGCCAGCAGTCCCCACACCCCCAGACAGGGAGGTCAGCCCCAGCATTTT | CASSPHTPRQGGQPQHF
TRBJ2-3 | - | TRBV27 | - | TGTGCCAGCCGCCTCCCCACTAGTACGGGGACAGATACGCAGTATTTT | CASRLPTSTGTDTQYF
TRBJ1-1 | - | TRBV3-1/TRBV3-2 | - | TGTGCCAGCAATCCCAGGGGCCGTAGGGACACTGAAGCTTTCTTT | CASNPRGRRDTEAFF
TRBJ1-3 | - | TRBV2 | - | TGTGCCAGCAGTGAAGGGGTAGCCTCTGGAAACACCATATATTTT | CASSEGVASGNTIYF
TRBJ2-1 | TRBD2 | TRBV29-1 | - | TGCAGCGGCGGACTAGCGGGCAATGAGCAGTTCTTC | CSGGLAGNEQFF
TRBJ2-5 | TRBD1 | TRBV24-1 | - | TGTGCCACCAGTGACTCACGGACAGGCCAAGAGACCCAGTACTTC | CATSDSRTGQETQYF
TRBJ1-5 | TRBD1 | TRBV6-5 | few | TGTGCCATCACCGGGACAGAGGCGAATCAGCCCCAGCATTTT | CAITGTEANQPQHF
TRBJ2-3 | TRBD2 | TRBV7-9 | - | TGTGCCAGCAGCCCGGGGGGGAGTGGCGCAGATACGCAGTATTTT | CASSPGGSGADTQYF
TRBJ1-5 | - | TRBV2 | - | TGTGCCAGCAGTGAACTACGGACAGCACAGGGTGGAAAGCCCCAGCATTTT | CASSELRTAQGGKPQHF
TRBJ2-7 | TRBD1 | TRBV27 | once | TGTGCCAGCAGTTTGGGGGACAGTGGCGAGCAGTACTTC | CASSLGDSGEQYF
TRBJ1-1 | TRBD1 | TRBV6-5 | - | TGTGCCAGCAGTTATCACCGGACAGGCCCTGAAGCTTTCTTT | CASSYHRTGPEAFF
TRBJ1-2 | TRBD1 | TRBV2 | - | TGTGCCAGCAGGCCGGGACAGAACTATGGCTACACCTTC | CASRPGQNYGYTF
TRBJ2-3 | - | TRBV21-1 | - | TGTGCCAGCAGCATTGCCGCGGACAGGGCTAGCACAGATACGCAGTATTTT | CASSIAADRASTDTQYF
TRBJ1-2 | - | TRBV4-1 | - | TGCGCCAGCAGCCAAGATAGGGGGTTAAGTGGCTACACCTTC | CASSQDRGLSGYTF
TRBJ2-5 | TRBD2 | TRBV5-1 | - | TGCGCCAGCAGCAACATAGCGGGACTCAACCAAGAGACCCAGTACTTC | CASSNIAGLNQETQYF
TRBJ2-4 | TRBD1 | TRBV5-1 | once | TGCGCCAGCAGCTTGGACCCGGGACAGGGGATCGTCATTCAGTACTTC | CASSLDPGQGIVIQYF
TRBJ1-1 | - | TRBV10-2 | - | TGCGCCAGCAGTGAAGTGGAGGGGGGGGCGAACACTGAAGCTTTCTTT | CASSEVEGGANTEAFF
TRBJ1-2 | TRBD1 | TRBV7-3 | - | TGTGCCAGCAGCTTAGATTCGGCAGGGGGCTATGGCTACACCTTC | CASSLDSAGGYGYTF
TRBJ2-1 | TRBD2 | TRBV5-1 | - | TGCGCCAGCAAACTAGCGGGAGCCAACTACAATGAGCAGTTCTTC | CASKLAGANYNEQFF
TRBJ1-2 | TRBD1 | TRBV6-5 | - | TGTGCCAGCAGTCAGTCACGGGACAGGGGGGGCTACACCTTC | CASSQSRDRGGYTF
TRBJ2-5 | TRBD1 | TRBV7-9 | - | TGTGCCAGCAGCTTAGCCGGGACAGTCCAAGAGACCCAGTACTTC | CASSLAGTVQETQYF
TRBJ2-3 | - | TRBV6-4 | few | TGTGCCAGCAGTGCAGGGGGCACAGATACGCAGTATTTT | CASSAGGTDTQYF
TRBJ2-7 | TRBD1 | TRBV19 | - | TGTGCCAGTGCTTTCCGGGACAGGGGATCCTACGAGCAGTACTTC | CASAFRDRGSYEQYF
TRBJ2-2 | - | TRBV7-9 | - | TGTGCCAGCAGCCAAGACCGACTGACCGGGGAGCTGTTTTTT | CASSQDRLTGELFF
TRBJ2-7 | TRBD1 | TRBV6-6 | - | TGTGCCAGCAGTCGACAGGGTCGCTACGAGCAGTACTTC | CASSRQGRYEQYF
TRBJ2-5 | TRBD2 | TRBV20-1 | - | TGCAGTGCGAGTACTAGCGGGGCAATACAAAGACAAGAGACCCAGTACTTC | CSASTSGAIQRQETQYF
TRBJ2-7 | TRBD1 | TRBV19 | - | TGTGCCAGTAATCCCCGGGACAGGGGTTACGAGCAGTACTTC | CASNPRDRGYEQYF